The clone carrying this TCR beta chain was observed a single time. These data originate in a study of control samples from healthy donors and cancer patients. Data came from immunoSEQ multiplex PCR; TCRdb stores just in-frame clones and leaves some out. Here the sample spans about 89,000 clones, about 89% being singletons. Per the germline V gene, CDR1 is SGHDN and CDR2 is FVKESK. CDR3 length: 15 amino acids. Trimming shortened V by 0 bases and J by 4 bases, and 12 bases separated the two germline ends. This chain links TRBV14 with TRBJ2-5; D is unresolved. Sequences were obtained from blood. This clonotype originated in a man aged 25-40 years in good health. The CDR3 region is CASSQDWIGRETQYF. The CDR3 DNA reads TGTGCCAGCAGCCAAGATTGGATTGGGCGAGAGACCCAGTACTTC.